This TCR beta chain comes out of a study of long-term antiretroviral therapy in people with HIV (dated by TCRdb to between 2021 and 2024). For the study in its entirety: Collection of the earliest samples took place about a decade ahead of the 2015 WHO recommendation for immediate ART, at a time when ART was typically delayed until CD4 counts fell. A retrospective serial study tested whether ART initiation and durable HIV suppression were associated with changes in peripheral blood TRB repertoire composition and diversity. A total of 150 to 200 cryopreserved PBMC samples came from 25 to 35 adults with confirmed HIV infection and were collected serially over a mean of roughly six years (range 1-12). Among the approximately 30 participants with HIV, eleven were female. No cross-contamination during QIAcube processing turned up in test extractions that ran a monoclonal T-cell line alongside 25 to 35 polyclonal samples.

A word on this clone: What this receptor recognizes is not known. The sample holds no much larger clone one base away, and base qualities are not on file.

Participants were included only if at least one PBMC sample before ART initiation and at least two post-ART samples were available. Treatment was received in the United States of America by all participants with HIV. Before DNA extraction, cryopreserved samples of roughly 0.95-10 million PBMC were thawed and washed. At the time of the earliest PBMC sample, participants with HIV were aged between roughly 23 and 60 years. PBMC samples from each participant spanned 1-4 timepoints before ART initiation and 2-8 timepoints after ART initiation, with a median of 7 samples. Serial HIV viral load, CD4+ T-cell count, ART history and demographic data were obtained for every participant. Genomic DNA was extracted from unsorted PBMC with a Qiagen kit on a QIAcube, processed in batches of 12 samples. Summary of the overall study and its limitations: Owing to limited PBMC availability, only the TCR beta chain was sequenced, without alpha chain pairing. Inferences about post-ART repertoire changes were limited because no data were available on ART adherence, viral resistance or therapy changes. Unsorted PBMC were profiled instead of sorted CD4+ and CD8+ T cells because pre-ART samples had limited cell numbers. The samples span the years 2004 to 2017, and the ART regimens used at that time may not be as effective as current regimens. Starting ART was linked to a significant rise in TRB diversity, yet even after long-term ART the diversity remained significantly lower than in transplant donor controls. Compared with controls, HIV repertoires had narrower CDR3 length ranges, and the network structure pointed to an antigen-experienced repertoire that shifted only slightly toward naive after ART. Expanded TRB clones identified before ART initiation dominated the repertoire at all time points, although this dominance fluctuated and declined in many PLHIV after ART.

Sequencing of the TRB variable region was done with the immunoSEQ hsTCRB v3.0 assay at survey level resolution. The targeted TRB sequencing depth was about 40,000-55,000 T-cell genomes per sample. TRB libraries were pooled and sequenced on an Illumina MiSeq using a v3 150-cycle kit. On the study's bioinformatics: Analysis of repertoires was carried out in R inside a reproducible Nextflow workflow spanning QC, data transformation and analysis. LymphoSeq2, an R package for AIRR-Seq data exploration, was used to implement custom analyses. Several samples that produced fewer than 5000 total TRB sequences were removed, so 200 or so HIV repertoires were analyzed. Among the 170 to 200 HIV repertoires that were kept, 59 were collected before ART initiation and over 120 were collected after ART initiation. Repertoires were downsampled to 5000 TRB nucleotide sequences, with summary statistics averaged over 100 downsampling iterations. TRB sequences were retained for analysis only if CDR3 regions of at least seven amino acids were present. A Shannon entropy-derived clonality score and the Gini coefficient were used to measure diversity. Repertoire networks linked the top 5000 CDR3 amino acid sequences whenever two sequences differed by an edit distance of one. Antigen specificity groups and MHC restriction were predicted for TRB CDR3 amino acid sequences with GLIPH2. CDR3 amino acid sequences were matched against VDJdb and McPAS-TCR to flag known CMV, EBV, HIV or tissue antigen associations. Pre-ART, post-ART and control groups were compared with Wilcoxon signed-rank tests and Holm-Bonferroni correction. TCRdb limited this immuneACCESS table to in-frame rearrangements with V and J called. A share of clones is missing; checked studies link under half to unresolved V genes, and the rest is unexplained. The V and J calls and the clone size are those of that table, but D and trimming were determined from the DNA. In all, the sample holds some 30,000 clones, and 97% of those were seen once. Under 2.5% of the sample is in the top ten clones.

The clonotype was recovered from a young man with HIV. The sequences come from unsorted PBMCs, collected 7.6 years after starting antiretroviral therapy.

The CDR3 reads CASSLGALAGGPYNEQFF. The DNA sequence reads TGCGCCAGCAGCCTCGGAGCTTTAGCGGGAGGGCCCTACAATGAGCAGTTCTTC. The receptor chain draws on TRBV4-1 and TRBJ2-1, with 11 bases matching TRBD2. Inclusive of the bounding cysteine and phenylalanine, the CDR3 is 18 residues long. The sequence is cut down to CDR3 DNA, 54 bases in frame from base 1. Sequences MGHRA (CDR1) and YSYEKL (CDR2) are obtained from the germline V gene. From V the trimming removes 4 bases and from J it removes 2 bases, while the gene matches leave 10 bases of the junction unaccounted for.